This T cell receptor (beta chain) emerged from a study of T cell responses to AZD1222 COVID-19 vaccine. TCRdb's table, derived via immunoSEQ multiplex PCR, lists solely in-frame clones and lacks some. The sample has 85,000 to 100,000 clones, 85% to 90% seen once. A single count supports this clone. The antigen remains undetermined. Germline V lookup: CDR1 SQVTM, CDR2 ANQGSEA. The CDR3 extends over 14 amino acids. After removal of 7 bases from V and 1 base from J, the junction contained 7 bases not matched to a gene. Points from the study as a whole: Mostly white British, mostly female donors; authors suggested clonal diversity may be underestimated. Spike-wide vaccine-associated CD4 TCRs dominated at 160-218 and 743-854.

The sequenced sample was peripheral blood, obtained 28 days after the second AZD1222 dose. The source of this sequence is an adult who received the AZD1222 COVID-19 vaccine. This chain links TRBV29-1 with TRBJ2-3; 8 bases are shared with TRBD1. CDR3 region: CSAKDRVGTDTQYF. The CDR3 bases are TGCAGCGCTAAGGACAGGGTTGGCACAGATACGCAGTATTTT.